One sample yielded the 15 T cell receptor beta chains listed below, sequenced in a study of breast tumors, draining lymph nodes, adjacent tissues. TCRdb re-called the multiplex PCR reads through MiXCR, storing one row per CDR3 protein. The sample lists over 15,000 distinct CDR3 sequences, 52% occurring once. The sample comprised tumor-adjacent breast tissue. The receptors were sampled from a female donor with breast cancer. Some clones in this sample may be carry-over from other donors' samples.

The chain couples TRBV5-1 to TRBJ2-7; 16 bases are shared with TRBD2. V gave up 4 bases and J gave up 2 bases; unmatched junction bases: 6. This CDR3 spans 17 amino acids. The germline gives CDR1 SGHRS, CDR2 YFSETQ. The CDR3 loop reads CASSGTGTSGGAYEQYF. The CDR3 region has the DNA TGCGCCAGCAGCGGAACCGGGACTAGCGGGGGGGCCTACGAGCAGTACTTC.

The V call is TRBV6-6, the J call TRBJ2-3; TRBD2 matches at 8 bases. Germline CDR1 reads MNHNY; CDR2 reads SVGAGI (reference sequence). CDR3 length equals 17 residues. V shed 5 bases, J shed 0 bases, and the junction held 10 bases outside the gene matches. The CDR3 here is CASSKLELAASTDTQYF. CDR3 DNA sequence: TGTGCCAGCAGTAAACTAGAACTAGCGGCTAGCACAGATACGCAGTATTTT.

Many counts were recorded for this clonotype. V usage is TRBV6-5 and J usage is TRBJ2-2, with D maybe TRBD1 (5 bases). The length of the CDR3 is 15 residues. Germline loops: CDR1 MNHEY, CDR2 SVGAGI. Trimming removed 5 bases at V and 3 bases at J, with 13 bases between. Here the CDR3 reads CASSRGAAYTGELFF. The CDR3, as DNA: TGTGCCAGCAGTCGTGGGGCAGCCTACACCGGGGAGCTGTTTTTT.

This clonotype has a single count. The chain recombines TRBV12-3 or TRBV12-4 with TRBJ2-7, with D perhaps matching TRBD1 (5 bases). Deletions cut 6 bases from V and 1 base from J, with 13 bases between. The CDR3 loop spans 14 amino acids. CDR3 nucleotides: TGTGCCAGCAGGCCCTCTCCAGGGTCCTACGAGCAGTACTTC. It encodes CASRPSPGSYEQYF.

At least ten counts were recorded for this clonotype. The chain links TRBV30 to TRBJ1-5; D unresolved. CDR3 size: 13 residues. Trimming left V 3 bases short and J 7 bases short, with 13 bases between. Per germline, CDR1 GTSNPN and CDR2 SVGIG (reference sequence). In DNA, the CDR3 is TGTGCCTGGAGCCTAGGGATCGGGCAGCCCCAGCATTTT. Its translation is CAWSLGIGQPQHF.

V and J are TRBV10-3 and TRBJ2-1, with a weak D call TRBD2 (6 bases). Germline lookup yields CDR1 ENHRY and CDR2 SYGVKD. V was clipped by 2 bases and J by 10 bases, with 9 bases between them. This CDR3 is 12 amino acids long. CDR3 nucleotides: TGTGCCATCAGTGAGGTGCGGGGAGAGCAGTTCTTC. It specifies CAISEVRGEQFF.

This clonotype was counted between two and nine times. The chain joins TRBV28 to TRBJ1-1; D call uncertain. Germline V gene sequence: CDR1 MDHEN, CDR2 SYDVKM. Trimming cost V 6 bases and J 3 bases, with 8 bases left between them. The CDR3 is 12 amino acids. The CDR3 DNA follows: TGTGCCAGCAGGACGGATCACACTGAAGCTTTCTTT. Translation gives CASRTDHTEAFF.

The chain couples TRBV20-1 to TRBJ1-6, with unresolved D. Germline V gives CDR1 DFQATT, CDR2 SNEGSKA (reference sequence). Trimming removed 3 bases at V and 8 bases at J, with 11 bases between. The CDR3 contains 13 residues. The chain's CDR3 is CSARALTDSPLHF. The DNA of the CDR3 is TGCAGTGCTAGGGCCTTAACCGATTCACCCCTCCACTTT.

The chain links TRBV2 to TRBJ1-5; possible D gene TRBD1, 5 bases. Deletions cut 1 base from V and 11 bases from J, with 18 bases between. The CDR3 length is 15 residues. Germline CDR1 SNHLY, CDR2 FYNNEI. The CDR3 reads CASSEDGTGRVTQHF. Here the CDR3 DNA reads TGTGCCAGCAGTGAAGATGGTACAGGCCGTGTGACCCAGCATTTT.

This clonotype was seen many times. The chain joins TRBV6-5 to TRBJ1-2, with TRBD1 matching over 7 bases. Losses at the gene ends were 6 bases for V and 2 bases for J; bases not matched to a gene: 12. Germline V gene sequence: CDR1 MNHEY, CDR2 SVGAGI. The CDR3 totals 16 residues. DNA for the CDR3: TGTGCCAGCAGCCGGGGGACAGCCAATGCGAACTATGGCTACACCTTC. The encoded protein is CASSRGTANANYGYTF.

V and J are TRBV9 and TRBJ2-1; 9 bases are a match to TRBD2. Germline CDR1 reads SGDLS; CDR2 reads YYNGEE. This CDR3 region has 17 residues. The J segment lost 3 bases and the V segment lost 3 bases, leaving 10 bases of the junction unmatched. Here the CDR3 reads CASSGTASGANYNEQFF. In nucleotides, the CDR3 is TGTGCCAGCAGCGGGACTGCTAGCGGGGCGAACTACAATGAGCAGTTCTTC.

The V gene is TRBV6-2 or TRBV6-3, the J gene TRBJ2-1, with a possible D match to TRBD1 (5 bases). Germline loops: CDR1 MNHEY, CDR2 SVGEGT. CDR3 length: 14 residues. V shed 2 bases and J shed 2 bases, with 7 bases lying between them. The CDR3 coding sequence is TGTGCCAGCAGTTACAAGGGGACCTACAATGAGCAGTTCTTC. This encodes CASSYKGTYNEQFF.

In the case of this clonotype: One end of the junction does not line up with germline, which may come from a read error. The chain carries TRBV3-1 and TRBJ2-2; D is unclear. From germline, CDR1 is LGHDT and CDR2 YNNKEL (reference sequence). There are 14 residues in the CDR3. The CDR3 coding sequence is TGCGCCAGCAGCCGGATTGTGCACACCGGGGAGCTGTTTTTT. This sequence encodes CASSRIVHTGELFF.

The table lists this clonotype with many counts. This may come from a read error, since a much larger clone is one base off. The chain links TRBV6-2 or TRBV6-3 to TRBJ1-2; the match to TRBD1 covers 7 bases. The CDR3 covers 14 residues. Germline-derived CDR1 and CDR2 are MNHEY and SVGEGT. The V gene end was trimmed by 7 bases and the J gene end by 5 bases; junction bases not matched to a gene: 10. CDR3 sequence: CASTLRGDRYGYTF. CDR3 nucleotide sequence: TGTGCCAGCACCCTACGGGGGGACAGATATGGCTACACCTTC.

J is TRBJ2-7 and V is TRBV20-1; either TRBD1 or TRBD2 may fit D (6 bases each). The CDR3 extends over 16 amino acids. V was clipped by 1 base and J by 6 bases, with 22 bases between them. Per germline, CDR1 DFQATT and CDR2 SNEGSKA (reference sequence). In DNA, the CDR3 is TGCAGTGCTAGAGGGGCGTCGGGGGCCCGTCAGCGCGAGCAGTACTTC. Translated: CSARGASGARQREQYF.